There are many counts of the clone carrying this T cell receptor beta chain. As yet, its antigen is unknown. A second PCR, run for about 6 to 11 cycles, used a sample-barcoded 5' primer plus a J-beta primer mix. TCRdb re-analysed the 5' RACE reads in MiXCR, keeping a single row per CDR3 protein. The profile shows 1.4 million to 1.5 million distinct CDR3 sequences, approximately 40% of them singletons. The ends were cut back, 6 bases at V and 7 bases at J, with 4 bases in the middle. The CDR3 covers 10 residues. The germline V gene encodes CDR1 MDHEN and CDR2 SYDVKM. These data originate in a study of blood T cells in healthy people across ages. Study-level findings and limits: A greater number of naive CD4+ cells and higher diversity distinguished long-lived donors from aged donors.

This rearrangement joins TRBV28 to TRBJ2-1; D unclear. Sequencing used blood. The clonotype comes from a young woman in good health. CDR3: CASSRNEQFF. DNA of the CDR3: TGTGCCAGCAGCCGGAATGAGCAGTTCTTC.